This T cell receptor beta chain was captured in a study of blood T cell repertoires in COVID-19. Across the study: From T cells, B-cell-depleted T cells, or PBMCs came the material, which was cDNA or gDNA.

Method: immunoSEQ multiplex PCR; TCRdb's copy keeps in-frame clones and lacks some. This table holds about 95,000 clones, 87% found once. This sequence originates from a human donor in a cohort sampled during active COVID-19. Material: peripheral blood.

The CDR3 reads CASSFQLVGTGDEQYF. The CDR3 nucleotides are TGTGCCAGCAGTTTCCAGCTTGTTGGGACAGGTGACGAGCAGTACTTC. The chain uses TRBV28 and TRBJ2-7; 8 nucleotides align to TRBD1. Trimming cost V 3 bases and J 5 bases; bases outside gene matches: 12. Germline V CDR1 and CDR2: MDHEN, SYDVKM. The CDR3 covers 16 residues.